This T cell receptor (beta chain) appears in the sequencing data of a study of cytomegalovirus exposure and HLA in healthy donors. Findings and caveats of the study: Accounts indicate the classifier identified cytomegalovirus status with strong specificity and sensitivity.

The PCR contained 60 Vbeta and 13 Jbeta primers. Clones were sequenced by immunoSEQ multiplex PCR, and TCRdb holds only the in-frame ones, with some missing. The data hold under 200,000 clones, with more than 60% observed a single time. In germline, CDR1 is SGHTA, CDR2 FQGNSA. The CDR3 consists of 17 residues. Trimming stripped 5 bases from V and 3 bases from J, with 22 bases between. Concerning this clone: Its target is not known.

Sequencing was carried out using PBMCs. This sequence was found in a female donor in good health and CMV-seronegative. The chain recombines TRBV7-2 with TRBJ2-5, with TRBD1 as a possible D gene (5 bases). This chain's CDR3 is CASSRQPAGIVKETQYF. The DNA of the CDR3 is TGTGCCAGCAGCCGACAGCCCGCAGGAATAGTCAAAGAGACCCAGTACTTC.